This T cell receptor beta chain was documented in a study of cytomegalovirus exposure and HLA in healthy donors (dated by TCRdb to the late 2010s). Context from the whole study: An earlier analysis of approximately 590 of the donors reported 250 to 300 Gb of sequence data and around 120 million unique TCR beta sequences from about 180 million T cells. About 280 gigabases of sequencing data and around 80 million unique TCR sequences made up an early release that covered around 640 HLA-typed donors. Along with the approximately 700-subject first cohort, a separate validation cohort of 120 different subjects was used. The study aimed to test whether cataloging public T cell receptors could reveal signatures of past pathogen exposure. A later genetic analysis took genome-wide SNP genotypes for about three fifths of the roughly 700 donors and used that subset as a discovery cohort. The study combined high-throughput TCR immunosequencing, statistical association of individual TCRs with disease status, and machine learning to predict cytomegalovirus infection status. Every discovery cohort repertoire had been produced on one sequencing platform. The number of donors typed differed by locus, with about 629-630 for A, B, C, DRB1 and DQB1, 522 for DQA1, over 600 for DPA1, and some 450 for DPB1. A handful of DR-DQ haplotypes were handled as single units for association and clustering because linkage in the cohort was strong. Rather than using new phenotypic data, the later analysis identified candidate immune exposures from TCR beta sequences and from how often those sequences occurred across donors. The T cell repertoires of around 730 subjects were profiled by immunosequencing and related to cytomegalovirus serostatus. An earlier analysis of 587 of the donors used high-throughput TCR beta sequencing to judge whether each TCR beta V gene segment behaved as functional or pseudogenic. HLA typing included class I and class II loci at four-digit resolution. On average, about 200,000 unique TCR beta nucleotide sequences were sequenced per donor among 300 to 500 genotyped donors of the cohort, with roughly 19% of those sequences being non-productive. Donor age, sex, ethnicity and CMV serostatus were compiled together with the repertoire data. A later analysis re-analyzed previously published TCR beta repertoires from 666 donors and added high-resolution HLA genotyping to study TCR occurrence patterns. Of the 350 to 450 genotyped donors, 80% to 90% were placed in the genetic ancestry cluster associated with self-reported Caucasian donors. Findings and caveats that apply to the study as a whole: An association between a missense DCLRE1C variant and V-gene and J-gene trimming of TCR beta chains was found in a later genetic analysis and replicated in an independent cohort. A few of the identified cytomegalovirus-associated TCR beta chains were confirmed in vitro to be specific for cytomegalovirus antigens. In a later genetic analysis, fewer N-insertions in productive TCRs were reported among donors in an Asian-associated ancestry cluster than the approximately 670-donor mean. The study gave a list of some 150 TCR beta chains associated with cytomegalovirus. Because counts were too low, about 17 rarely observed V segments, including chromosome 9 orphons, were excluded from the earlier analysis of 587 of the donors. A later analysis found that HLA-associated TCR beta chains were more clonally expanded and had lower generation probabilities than equally common non-associated chains. Immune exposure information for the cohort was limited to CMV serostatus. In a later analysis, several top co-occurrence clusters were reported to appear linked to parvovirus B19, influenza, CMV and Epstein-Barr virus. Most CMV-associated TCR beta chains appeared to be HLA-restricted in a later analysis, and the HLA associations seemed to be driven largely by CMV exposure. Because some donors lacked HLA typing at each locus, the association tests relied only on the typed subset. Correlated functional status among segregating V segments might reflect linkage disequilibrium, but an unknown experimental factor could not be ruled out. The classifier was reported to diagnose cytomegalovirus status with high specificity and sensitivity in both the original cohort and the validation cohort. Most TCR sequences were seen in very few donors, while some public TCRs were found in many individuals. The authors suggested that the approach could potentially be generalized to other disease states and immunological phenotypes. In a later analysis, 16,951 TCR beta sequences were associated with specific HLA alleles at a false discovery rate of 0.05. Presence/absence analyses assumed roughly uniform sequencing depth across donors, an assumption that may not hold. When HLA alleles, especially DR and DQ, strongly co-occurred, attributing TCR associations to individual alleles was difficult. A later analysis found that TCR association rates varied across HLA loci, with DRB1 alleles showing the most associated TCRs and HLA-C alleles the fewest. Because the 87-base-pair reads could not distinguish some IMGT-functional V segments, including TRBV6-2 and TRBV6-3, those segments were excluded. A further reported finding was that TCR beta sequences accurately predicted the HLA-A and HLA-B alleles for most subjects in the first cohort. Only TCR beta chains were sequenced in this cohort, and the absence of alpha or paired-chain data limited detectable features. An earlier analysis of approximately 500 of the donors showed that most TCR beta V segments appeared in productive rearrangements either about 87% or about 30% of the time, which broadly matched IMGT annotations. A cluster of highly shared sequence variants was judged likely to be a technical artifact of the sequencing pipeline.

The cohort consisted of 670 or so healthy bone marrow donors. Cohort members were all nominally healthy when sampled, although unrecorded immune exposures were likely present. The donor was CMV seropositive and was included in the group of 289 seropositive cohort members. Every donor gave a peripheral blood sample, and the peripheral blood mononuclear cells from that sample were used for TCR beta sequencing. Genomic DNA was extracted from the blood cell samples with the Qiagen DNeasy Blood Extraction Kit. As for this clone: Its antigen is unknown. No base quality values were provided; no much bigger clone lies one nucleotide off.

V is cut by 4 bases and J by 5 bases, and the space between the germline ends is 8 bases. Its CDR3 holds 11 amino acids, cysteine through phenylalanine. The DNA shown is the 33-base CDR3, in frame from base 1. CDR1 is given as SQVTM and CDR2 as ANQGSEA, both from the germline V gene. Libraries were made using the immunoSEQ multiplex PCR assay. For the multiplex PCR, a mixture combining 60 forward primers for TCR Vbeta segments and 13 reverse primers for TCR Jbeta segments was used. The CDR3 region of rearranged TCR beta genes was amplified from genomic DNA with a multiplex PCR assay. The amplified TCR beta libraries were sequenced on the Illumina HiSeq System as 87-base-pair reads. Turning to the authors' computational methods: A later analysis tallied 75 million to 85 million unique TCR beta chains across the approximately 670 repertoires, and roughly 11 million of those chains were shared by two or more donors. Raw reads were error-corrected and collapsed into unique sequences with a nearest-neighbor algorithm that merged closely related sequences to remove PCR and sequencing errors. To assign V, D and J gene segments, CDR3 sequences were aligned to IMGT reference sequences. For a sequence to be retained, a match of at least six nucleotides was required to both a V gene segment and a J gene segment. Rearrangements were called productive when the CDR3 lacked stop codons and stayed in frame with V and J; all others were non-productive. CDR3 was defined by IMGT convention, running from the second conserved V-encoded cysteine to the conserved J-encoded phenylalanine. In an earlier analysis of more than 550 of the donors, sequences lacking an unambiguous match to a single V gene segment were excluded. An earlier analysis of several hundred of the donors classified V segments as functional when productive rearrangements were above 56.7% and as segregating when the standard deviation between donors was above 5%. A statistical classification framework was built to diagnose cytomegalovirus status from the catalog of TCR beta chain sequences. In a later analysis, V and J genes were assigned by comparing TCR nucleotide sequences against IMGT/GENE-DB human TR gene sequences. In a later analysis, CDR3 sequences and most-parsimonious VDJ recombination scenarios were assigned using the TCRdist pipeline. In a later analysis, each TCR beta chain was defined by its CDR3 amino acid sequence together with its V-gene family, and reads lacking a unique V-gene family were excluded. In a later analysis, approximately 640 highly shared, low-generation-probability nucleotide sequences were removed to address suspected cross-contamination and a sequencing artifact. In a later analysis, a clonal expansion index for each public chain was calculated from normalized within-repertoire ranks of inferred template counts. In a later analysis, generation probabilities were computed with a VDJ recombination model fitted to out-of-frame rearrangements, and the resulting probabilities were checked against IGoR. A later analysis scored TCR-TCR, TCR-HLA and TCR-CMV co-occurrence with hypergeometric tests, applying a repertoire-size bias correction to TCR pairs. False discovery rates were estimated in a later analysis by permuting HLA or CMV assignments 20 times. In a later analysis, co-occurring TCRs were grouped using DBSCAN, and TCRdist sequence similarity was added for clustering within HLA-allele-positive subsets. Co-occurrence clustering excluded repertoires with fewer than 30,000 or more than 120,000 public chains, plus five with anomalous nucleotide sharing. The table comes from immuneACCESS by way of TCRdb, which keeps in-frame sequences with V and J called. Part of the clones is missing from these tables; in studies checked, under half for an unresolved V gene and the rest for unknown reasons. V and J calls and clone size come straight from that table; D and trimming were deduced from the DNA. The sample data list around 130,000 clones, and 77% of these were observed just once. Around 5.8% of the sample goes to the ten largest clones.

The TCR comes from a man younger than 35 in good health and CMV-seropositive. The chain is made from TRBV29-1 and TRBJ2-5, with the identity of the D gene unclear. Sequencing was done on a sample of PBMCs. The DNA is TGCAGCGTTGCCCTGAGGGAGACCCAGTACTTC. Its amino acids are CSVALRETQYF.